The sequence of this T cell receptor (beta chain) was determined in a study of T cells in narcolepsy. Study results and limitations: Comparing one patient's CSF and blood CD4+ clonotypes highlighted HCRT- and TRIB2-specific autoreactive clonotypes.

Germline assignment: CDR1 SGHTA and CDR2 FQGNSA. The CDR3 covers 16 residues. Trimming removed 4 bases from V and 7 bases from J, with 23 bases in between. Regarding this clone: What it recognizes is unknown.

Method: immunoSEQ multiplex PCR; TCRdb's copy keeps in-frame clones and lacks some. This sample has around 28,000 clones, with over 75% found just once. The sample taken for sequencing was CD45RA- memory CD4+ T cells from PBMCs. The clonotype was recovered from a human donor with narcolepsy. V and J are TRBV7-2 and TRBJ2-7, with a possible D match to TRBD2 (5 bases). CDR3 loop: CASSSTAASTRGEQYF. The CDR3 DNA reads as TGTGCCAGCAGCTCAACGGCGGCTAGCACCCGAGGGGAGCAGTACTTC.